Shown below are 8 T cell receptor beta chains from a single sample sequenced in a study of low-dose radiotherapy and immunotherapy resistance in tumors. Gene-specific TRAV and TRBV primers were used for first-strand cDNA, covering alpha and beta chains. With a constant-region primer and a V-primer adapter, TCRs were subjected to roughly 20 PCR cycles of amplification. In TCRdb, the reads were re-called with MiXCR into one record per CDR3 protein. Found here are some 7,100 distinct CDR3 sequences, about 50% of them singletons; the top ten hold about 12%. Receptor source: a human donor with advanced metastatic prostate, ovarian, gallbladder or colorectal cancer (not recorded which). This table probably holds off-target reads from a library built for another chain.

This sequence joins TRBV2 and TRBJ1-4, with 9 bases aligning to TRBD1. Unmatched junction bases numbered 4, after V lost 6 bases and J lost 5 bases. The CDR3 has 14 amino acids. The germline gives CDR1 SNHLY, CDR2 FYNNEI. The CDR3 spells CASSGQGLNEKLFF. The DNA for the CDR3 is TGTGCCAGCAGCGGACAGGGGCTGAATGAAAAACTGTTTTTT.

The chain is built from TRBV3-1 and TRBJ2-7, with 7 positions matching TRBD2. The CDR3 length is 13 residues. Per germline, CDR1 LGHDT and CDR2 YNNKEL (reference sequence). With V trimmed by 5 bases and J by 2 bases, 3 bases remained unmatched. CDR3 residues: CASSAGTTYEQYF. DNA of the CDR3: TGTGCCAGCAGCGCCGGGACTACCTACGAGCAGTACTTC.

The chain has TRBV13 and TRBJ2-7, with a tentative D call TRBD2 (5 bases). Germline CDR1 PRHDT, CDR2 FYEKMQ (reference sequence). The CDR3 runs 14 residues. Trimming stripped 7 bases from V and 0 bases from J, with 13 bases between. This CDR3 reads CASTERGSSYEQYF. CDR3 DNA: TGTGCCAGCACCGAACGAGGGAGCTCCTACGAGCAGTACTTC.

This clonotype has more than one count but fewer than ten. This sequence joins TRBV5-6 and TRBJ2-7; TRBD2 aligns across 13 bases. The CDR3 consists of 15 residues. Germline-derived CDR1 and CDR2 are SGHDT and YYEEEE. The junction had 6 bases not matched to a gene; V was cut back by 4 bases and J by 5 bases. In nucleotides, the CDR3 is TGTGCCAGCAGCCCGCGGACTAGCGGGAGAAACGAGCAGTACTTC. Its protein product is CASSPRTSGRNEQYF.

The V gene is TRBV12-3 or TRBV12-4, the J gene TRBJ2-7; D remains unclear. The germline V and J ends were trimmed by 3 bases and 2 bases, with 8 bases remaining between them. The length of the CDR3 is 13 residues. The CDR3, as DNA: TGTGCCAGCAGTTTGAACAGAGCCTACGAGCAGTACTTC. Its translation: CASSLNRAYEQYF.

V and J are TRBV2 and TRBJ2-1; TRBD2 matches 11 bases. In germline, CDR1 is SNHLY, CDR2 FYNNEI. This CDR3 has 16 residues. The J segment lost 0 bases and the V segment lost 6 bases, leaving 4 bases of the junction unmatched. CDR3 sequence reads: CASSGTSGISYNEQFF. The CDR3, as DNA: TGTGCCAGCAGCGGGACTAGCGGCATCTCCTACAATGAGCAGTTCTTC.

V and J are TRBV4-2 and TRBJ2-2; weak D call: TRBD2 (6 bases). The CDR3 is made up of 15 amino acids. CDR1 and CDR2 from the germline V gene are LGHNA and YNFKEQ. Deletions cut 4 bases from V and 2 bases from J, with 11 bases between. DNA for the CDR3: TGTGCCAGCAGCCCCGCGGGGAGTAACACCGGGGAGCTGTTTTTT. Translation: CASSPAGSNTGELFF.

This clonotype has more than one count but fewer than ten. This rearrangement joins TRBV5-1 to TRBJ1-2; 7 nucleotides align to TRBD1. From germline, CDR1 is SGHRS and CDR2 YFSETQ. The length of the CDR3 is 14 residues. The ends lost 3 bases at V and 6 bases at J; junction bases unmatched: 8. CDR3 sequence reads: CASSSYDRDNGYTF. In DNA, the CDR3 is TGCGCCAGCAGCTCCTATGACAGGGACAATGGCTACACCTTC. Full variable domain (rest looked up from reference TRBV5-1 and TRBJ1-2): KAGVTQTPRYLIKTRGQQVTLSCSPISGHRSVSWYQQTPGQGLQFLFEYFSETQRNKGNFPGRFSGRQFSNSRSEMNVSTLELGDSALYLCASSSYDRDNGYTFGSGTRLTVV.